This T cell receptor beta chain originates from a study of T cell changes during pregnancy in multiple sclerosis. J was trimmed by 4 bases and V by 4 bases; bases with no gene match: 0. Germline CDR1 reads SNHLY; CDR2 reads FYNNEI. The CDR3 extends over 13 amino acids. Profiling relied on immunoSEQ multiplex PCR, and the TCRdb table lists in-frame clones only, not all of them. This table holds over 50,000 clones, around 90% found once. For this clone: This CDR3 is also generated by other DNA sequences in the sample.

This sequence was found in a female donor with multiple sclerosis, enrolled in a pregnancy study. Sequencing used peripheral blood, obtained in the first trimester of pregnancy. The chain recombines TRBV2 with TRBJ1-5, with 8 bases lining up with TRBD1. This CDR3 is CASSGQGNQPQHF. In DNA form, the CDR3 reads TGTGCCAGCAGTGGACAGGGGAATCAGCCCCAGCATTTT.